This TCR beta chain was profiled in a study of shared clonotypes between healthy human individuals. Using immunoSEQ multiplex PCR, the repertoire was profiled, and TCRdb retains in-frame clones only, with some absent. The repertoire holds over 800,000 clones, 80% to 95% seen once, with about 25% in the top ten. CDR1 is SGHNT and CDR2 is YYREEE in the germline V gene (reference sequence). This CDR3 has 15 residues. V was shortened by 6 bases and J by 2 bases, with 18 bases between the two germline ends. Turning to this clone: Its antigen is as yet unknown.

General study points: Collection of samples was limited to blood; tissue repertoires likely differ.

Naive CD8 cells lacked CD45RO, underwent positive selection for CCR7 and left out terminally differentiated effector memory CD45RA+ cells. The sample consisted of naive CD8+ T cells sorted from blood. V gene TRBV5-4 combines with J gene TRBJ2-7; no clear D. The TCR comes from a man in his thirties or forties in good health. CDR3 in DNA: TGTGCCAGCACCCCCGGCCGTGGGTCGACCTACGAGCAGTACTTC. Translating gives CASTPGRGSTYEQYF.